The clone carrying this T cell receptor beta chain was seen at least ten times. The source of the sample is a study of CD8 T cells in ankylosing spondylitis. Deletions cut 4 bases from V and 0 bases from J, with 11 bases between. Germline V gene lookup returns CDR1 SGHRS and CDR2 YFSETQ. This CDR3 comprises 15 residues. TCRdb called the 5' RACE reads again in MiXCR, with one record for every CDR3 protein. Of 180,000 or so distinct CDR3 sequences in the sample, roughly 12% were seen once. This sequence originates from a male donor with ankylosing spondylitis or in good health (not recorded which). Source material: blood, either unsorted or a sorted T cell fraction (not recorded which). This chain links TRBV5-1 with TRBJ2-1; D uncertain. This CDR3 reads CASSPTPSSYNEQFF. DNA for the CDR3: TGCGCCAGCAGCCCAACTCCGAGCTCCTACAATGAGCAGTTCTTC. Full variable domain (remainder filled in from reference TRBV5-1 and TRBJ2-1): KAGVTQTPRYLIKTRGQQVTLSCSPISGHRSVSWYQQTPGQGLQFLFEYFSETQRNKGNFPGRFSGRQFSNSRSEMNVSTLELGDSALYLCASSPTPSSYNEQFFGPGTRLTVL.